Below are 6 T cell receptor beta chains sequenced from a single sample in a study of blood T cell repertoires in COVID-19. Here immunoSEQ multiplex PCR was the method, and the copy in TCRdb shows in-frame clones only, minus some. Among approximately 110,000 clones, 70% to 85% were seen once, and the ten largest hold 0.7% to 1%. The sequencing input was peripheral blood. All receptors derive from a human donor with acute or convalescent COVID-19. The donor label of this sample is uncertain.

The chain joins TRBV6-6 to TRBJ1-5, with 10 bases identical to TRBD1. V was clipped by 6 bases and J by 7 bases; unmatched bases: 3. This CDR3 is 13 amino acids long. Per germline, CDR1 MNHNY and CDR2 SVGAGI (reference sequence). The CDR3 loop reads CASRWDRGQPQHF. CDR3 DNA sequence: TGTGCCAGCAGGTGGGACAGGGGACAGCCCCAGCATTTT.

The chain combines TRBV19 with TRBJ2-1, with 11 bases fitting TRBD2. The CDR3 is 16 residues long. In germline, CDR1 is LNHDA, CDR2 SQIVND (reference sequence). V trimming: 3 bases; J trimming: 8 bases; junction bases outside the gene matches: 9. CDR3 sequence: CASSIAYSGGADEQFF. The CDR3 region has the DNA TGTGCCAGTAGTATTGCTTATAGCGGGGGGGCCGATGAGCAGTTCTTC.

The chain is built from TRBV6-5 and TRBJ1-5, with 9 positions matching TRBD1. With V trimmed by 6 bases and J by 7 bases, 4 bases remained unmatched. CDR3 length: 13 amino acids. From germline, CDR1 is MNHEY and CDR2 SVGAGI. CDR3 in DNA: TGTGCCAGCAGCAACAGGGGGCTGCAGCCCCAGCATTTT. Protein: CASSNRGLQPQHF.

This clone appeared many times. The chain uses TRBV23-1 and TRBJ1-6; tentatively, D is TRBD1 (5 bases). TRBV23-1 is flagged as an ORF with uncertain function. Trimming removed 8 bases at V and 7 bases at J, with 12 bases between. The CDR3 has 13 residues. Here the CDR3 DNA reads TGCGCCAGCCGGCAGGGAGGGAATTCACCCCTCCACTTT. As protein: CASRQGGNSPLHF.

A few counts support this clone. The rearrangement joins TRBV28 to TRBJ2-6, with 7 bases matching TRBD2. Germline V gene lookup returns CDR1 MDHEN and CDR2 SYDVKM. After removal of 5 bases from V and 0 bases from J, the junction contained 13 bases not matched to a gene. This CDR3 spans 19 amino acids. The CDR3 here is CASSLPRGIVASGANVLTF. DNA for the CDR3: TGTGCCAGCAGTCTCCCGCGGGGGATCGTGGCCTCTGGGGCCAACGTCCTGACTTTC.

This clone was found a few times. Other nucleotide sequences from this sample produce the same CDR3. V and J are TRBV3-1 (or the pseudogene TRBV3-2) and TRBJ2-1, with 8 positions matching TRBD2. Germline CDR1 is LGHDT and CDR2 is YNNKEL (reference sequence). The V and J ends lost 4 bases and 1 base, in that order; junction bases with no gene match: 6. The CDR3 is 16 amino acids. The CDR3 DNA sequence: TGTGCCAGCAGCCGGGGGAGCGGGGGATCCTACAATGAGCAGTTCTTC. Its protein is CASSRGSGGSYNEQFF.